These 9 T cell receptor beta chains were sequenced from one sample in a study of shared T cell receptors in the human thymus. Sequencing used immunoSEQ multiplex PCR; TCRdb keeps in-frame clones, though not all of them. There are 700,000 or so clones in the sample; approximately 83% occur only once, and about 0.011% lies in the top ten. The same sample was also studied in work on human thymus T cells.

The specimen sequenced was thymocytes. These receptors were taken from a girl under three years old with a congenital heart defect.

This chain links TRBV14 with TRBJ1-2; D is unresolved. Germline CDR1 reads SGHDN; CDR2 reads FVKESK. Trimming shortened V by 2 bases and J by 4 bases, and 11 bases separated the two germline ends. The CDR3 covers 14 residues. This chain's CDR3 is CASSQSLSGYGYTF. The CDR3 bases are TGTGCCAGCAGCCAATCCCTATCCGGCTATGGCTACACCTTC.

The chain employs TRBV9 and TRBJ2-7; D might be TRBD2 (5 bases). Trimming cost V 0 bases and J 4 bases, with 14 bases left between them. CDR1 is SGDLS and CDR2 is YYNGEE in the germline V gene. The length of the CDR3 is 15 residues. CDR3 DNA sequence: TGTGCCAGCAGCGTAGGTTCGGCCCGCGGGTACGAGCAGTACTTC. It is translated as CASSVGSARGYEQYF.

The V gene is TRBV5-1, the J gene TRBJ1-1; a weak D match, TRBD1 (6 bases). Trimming pared 2 bases from V and 0 bases from J, leaving 11 bases between. CDR1 and CDR2 (germline): SGHRS, YFSETQ. CDR3 size: 15 residues. CDR3: CASSLGYRVNTEAFF. For the CDR3, the DNA is TGCGCCAGCAGCTTAGGCTACAGGGTGAACACTGAAGCTTTCTTT.

V gene TRBV18 combines with J gene TRBJ2-6, with 9 bases that match TRBD1. Germline V gene lookup returns CDR1 KGHSH and CDR2 LQKENI. The V and J ends lost 1 base and 12 bases, in that order; junction bases with no gene match: 7. This CDR3 is built from 15 residues. CDR3: CASSPRDRDPGVLTF. The CDR3 DNA reads as TGTGCCAGCTCACCACGGGACAGGGACCCCGGCGTCCTGACTTTC.

There are a few counts of this clone. The chain couples TRBV6-1 to TRBJ1-2; D possibly corresponds to TRBD1 (6 bases). Trimming removed 1 base from V and 8 bases from J, with 17 bases in between. This CDR3 spans 15 amino acids. Germline assignment: CDR1 MNHNS and CDR2 SASEGT. The CDR3 region has the DNA TGTGCCAGCAGTGAAGAAAAAACAGGGTCGGTCGGCTACACCTTC. Translating it yields CASSEEKTGSVGYTF.

The chain recombines TRBV6-5 with TRBJ2-5; 10 nucleotides line up with TRBD1. CDR3 length: 15 residues. V shed 6 bases and J 3 bases; nucleotides not matched to a gene: 7. The germline CDR1 and CDR2 sequences are MNHEY and SVGAGI. As DNA, the CDR3 is TGTGCCAGCAGACCCACGGGACAGGGGAAAGAGACCCAGTACTTC. Translating gives CASRPTGQGKETQYF.

Written as DNA, the CDR3 is TGTGCCAGCAGCTTGGAGCGACCGGGACAGCCCTTCGATTATGGCTACACCTTC. Protein: CASSLERPGQPFDYGYTF. V and J are TRBV7-9 and TRBJ1-2, with 7 bases that match TRBD1. Germline CDR1 is SEHNR and CDR2 is FQNEAQ (reference sequence). J gave up 5 bases and V 3 bases, and 18 bases lay outside the gene matches. This CDR3 is 18 amino acids long.

The chain links TRBV15 to TRBJ1-6; TRBD1 matches at 9 bases. CDR3 length: 16 residues. V trimming: 0 bases; J trimming: 17 bases; junction bases outside the gene matches: 14. CDR1 and CDR2 (germline): LNHNV, YYDKDF (reference sequence). The CDR3 spells CATSRDRAPVRDRVHF. The CDR3 nucleotides are TGTGCCACCAGCAGAGATCGCGCACCGGTCCGGGACAGGGTCCACTTT.

V is TRBV4-3 and J is TRBJ2-5; the match to TRBD1 covers 8 bases. J gave up 0 bases and V 6 bases, and 15 bases lay outside the gene matches. CDR1 is LGHNA and CDR2 is YSLEER in the germline V gene. This CDR3 spans 18 amino acids. CDR3 loop: CASSLKPVDRGNQETQYF. CDR3 nucleotide sequence: TGCGCCAGCAGTCTTAAACCAGTAGACAGGGGAAACCAAGAGACCCAGTACTTC.